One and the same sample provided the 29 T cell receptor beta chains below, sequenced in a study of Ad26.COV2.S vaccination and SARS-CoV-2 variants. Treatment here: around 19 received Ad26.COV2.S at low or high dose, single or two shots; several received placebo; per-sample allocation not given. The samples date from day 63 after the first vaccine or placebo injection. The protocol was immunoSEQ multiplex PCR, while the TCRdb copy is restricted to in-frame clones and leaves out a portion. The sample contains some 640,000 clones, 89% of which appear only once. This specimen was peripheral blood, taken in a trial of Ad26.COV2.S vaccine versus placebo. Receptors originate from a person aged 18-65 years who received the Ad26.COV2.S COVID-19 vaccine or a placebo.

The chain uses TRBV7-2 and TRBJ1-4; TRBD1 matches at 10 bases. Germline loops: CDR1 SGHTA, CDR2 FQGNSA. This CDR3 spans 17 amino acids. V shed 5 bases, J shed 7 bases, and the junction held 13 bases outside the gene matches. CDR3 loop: CASSPDRGYSICEKLFF. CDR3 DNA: TGTGCCAGCAGCCCGGACAGGGGGTATTCGATTTGTGAAAAACTGTTTTTT. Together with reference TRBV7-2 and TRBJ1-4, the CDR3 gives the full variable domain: GAGVSQSPSNKVTEKGKDVELRCDPISGHTALYWYRQSLGQGLEFLIYFQGNSAPDKSGLPSDRFSAERTGGSVSTLTIQRTQQEDSAVYLCASSPDRGYSICEKLFFGSGTQLSVL.

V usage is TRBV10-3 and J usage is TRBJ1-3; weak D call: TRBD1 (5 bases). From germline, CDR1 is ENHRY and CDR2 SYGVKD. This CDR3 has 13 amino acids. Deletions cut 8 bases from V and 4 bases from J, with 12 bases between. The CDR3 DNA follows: TGTGCCATCTCGACAGTACAAGGAAACACCATATATTTT. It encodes CAISTVQGNTIYF.

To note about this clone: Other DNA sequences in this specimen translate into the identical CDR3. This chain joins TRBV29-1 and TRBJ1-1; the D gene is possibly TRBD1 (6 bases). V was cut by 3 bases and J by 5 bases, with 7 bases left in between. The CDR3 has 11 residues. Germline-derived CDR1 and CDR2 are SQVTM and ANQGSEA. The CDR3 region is CSVDRGTEAFF. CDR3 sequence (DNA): TGCAGCGTTGACAGGGGAACTGAAGCTTTCTTT.

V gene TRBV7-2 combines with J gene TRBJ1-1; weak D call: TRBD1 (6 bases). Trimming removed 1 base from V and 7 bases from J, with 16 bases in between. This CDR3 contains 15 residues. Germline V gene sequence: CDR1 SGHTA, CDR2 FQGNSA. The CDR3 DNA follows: TGTGCCAGCAGCTTAGTTGCAGGGGTCGAGGGTGAAGCTTTCTTT. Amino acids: CASSLVAGVEGEAFF.

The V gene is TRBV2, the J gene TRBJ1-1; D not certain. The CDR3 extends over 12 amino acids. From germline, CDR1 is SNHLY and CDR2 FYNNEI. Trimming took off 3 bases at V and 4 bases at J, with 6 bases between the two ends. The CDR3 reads CASSDEATEAFF. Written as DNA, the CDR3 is TGTGCCAGCAGTGACGAGGCCACTGAAGCTTTCTTT.

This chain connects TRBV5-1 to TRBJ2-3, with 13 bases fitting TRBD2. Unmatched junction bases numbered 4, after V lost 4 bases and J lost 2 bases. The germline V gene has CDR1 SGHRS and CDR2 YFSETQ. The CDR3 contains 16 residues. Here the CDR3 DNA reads TGCGCCAGCAGCCTAGGGACTAGCGGGACCACAGATACGCAGTATTTT. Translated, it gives CASSLGTSGTTDTQYF.

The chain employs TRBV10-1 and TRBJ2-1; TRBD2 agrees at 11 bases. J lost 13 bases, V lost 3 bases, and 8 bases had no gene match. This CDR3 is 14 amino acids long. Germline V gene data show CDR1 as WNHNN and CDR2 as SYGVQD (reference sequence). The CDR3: CASSEGLAGGVQFF. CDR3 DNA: TGCGCCAGCAGTGAAGGGCTAGCGGGAGGAGTCCAGTTCTTC.

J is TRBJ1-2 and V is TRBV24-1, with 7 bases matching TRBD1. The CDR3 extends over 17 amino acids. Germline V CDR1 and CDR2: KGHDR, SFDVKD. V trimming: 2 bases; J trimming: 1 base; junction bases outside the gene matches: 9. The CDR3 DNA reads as TGTGCCACCAGTGATTGGGACCAACAGGGGCGTAACTATGGCTACACCTTC. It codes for CATSDWDQQGRNYGYTF.

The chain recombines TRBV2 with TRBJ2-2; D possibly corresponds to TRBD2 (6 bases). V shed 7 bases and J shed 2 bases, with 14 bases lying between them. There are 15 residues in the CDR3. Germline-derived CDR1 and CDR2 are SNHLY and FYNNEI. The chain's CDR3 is CASTSDGGNTGELFF. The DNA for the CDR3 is TGTGCCAGCACCTCTGACGGGGGTAACACCGGGGAGCTGTTTTTT.

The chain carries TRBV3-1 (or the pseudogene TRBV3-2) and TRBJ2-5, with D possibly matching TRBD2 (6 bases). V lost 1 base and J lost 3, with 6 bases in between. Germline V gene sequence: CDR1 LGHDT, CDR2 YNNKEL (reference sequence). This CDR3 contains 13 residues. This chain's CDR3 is CASSQAGEETQYF. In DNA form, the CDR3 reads TGTGCCAGCAGCCAAGCGGGAGAAGAGACCCAGTACTTC.

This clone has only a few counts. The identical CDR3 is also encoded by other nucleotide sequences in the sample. CDR3 residues: CASSPEMNTEAFF. The DNA for the CDR3 is TGTGCCAGCTCACCTGAAATGAACACTGAAGCTTTCTTT. This rearrangement joins TRBV18 to TRBJ1-1; D gene uncertain. The germline V and J ends were trimmed by 3 bases and 0 bases, with 5 bases remaining between them. Per germline, CDR1 KGHSH and CDR2 LQKENI. The CDR3 loop spans 13 amino acids.

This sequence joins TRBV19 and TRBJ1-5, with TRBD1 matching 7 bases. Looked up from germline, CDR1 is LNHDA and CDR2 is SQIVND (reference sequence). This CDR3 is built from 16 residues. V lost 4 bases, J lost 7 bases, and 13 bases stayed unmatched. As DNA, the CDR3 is TGTGCCAGTAGTAGAGTGGGACAGCCGAAGGAACAGCCCCAGCATTTT. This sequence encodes CASSRVGQPKEQPQHF.

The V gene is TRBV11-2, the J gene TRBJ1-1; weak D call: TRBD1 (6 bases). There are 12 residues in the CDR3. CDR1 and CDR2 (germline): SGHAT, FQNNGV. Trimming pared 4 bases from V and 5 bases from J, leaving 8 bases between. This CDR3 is CASSSGETEAFF. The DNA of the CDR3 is TGTGCCAGCAGCTCAGGGGAGACTGAAGCTTTCTTT.

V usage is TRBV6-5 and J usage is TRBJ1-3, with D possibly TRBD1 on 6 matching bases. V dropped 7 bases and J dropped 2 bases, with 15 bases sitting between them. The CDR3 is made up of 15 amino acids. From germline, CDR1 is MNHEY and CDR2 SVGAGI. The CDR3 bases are TGTGCCAGCACCCACGCGGGGGCAGCTGGAAACACCATATATTTT. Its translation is CASTHAGAAGNTIYF.

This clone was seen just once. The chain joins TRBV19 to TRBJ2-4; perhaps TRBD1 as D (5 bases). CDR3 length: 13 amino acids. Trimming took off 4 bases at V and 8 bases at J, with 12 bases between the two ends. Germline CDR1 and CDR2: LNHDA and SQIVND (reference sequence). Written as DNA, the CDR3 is TGTGCCAGTAGTAGCAGGGCCGCCGACATTCAGTACTTC. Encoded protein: CASSSRAADIQYF.

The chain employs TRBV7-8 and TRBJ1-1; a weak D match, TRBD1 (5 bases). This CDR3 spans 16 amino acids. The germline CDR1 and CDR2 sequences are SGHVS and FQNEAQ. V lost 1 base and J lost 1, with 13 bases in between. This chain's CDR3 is CASSLVPGPPNTEAFF. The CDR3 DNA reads TGTGCCAGCAGCTTAGTCCCGGGACCGCCGAACACTGAAGCTTTCTTT.

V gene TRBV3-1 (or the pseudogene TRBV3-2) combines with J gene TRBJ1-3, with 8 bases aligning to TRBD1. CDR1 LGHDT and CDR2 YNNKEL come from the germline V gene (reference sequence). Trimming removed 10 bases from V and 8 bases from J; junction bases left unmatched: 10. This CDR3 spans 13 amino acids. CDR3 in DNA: TGTGCCACCAGGACAGGGAGAGGGGACACCATATATTTT. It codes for CATRTGRGDTIYF.

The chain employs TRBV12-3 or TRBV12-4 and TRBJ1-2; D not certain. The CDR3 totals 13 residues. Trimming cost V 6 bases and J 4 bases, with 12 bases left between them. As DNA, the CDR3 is TGTGCCAGCAGGCCTGGTATTGCCTATGGCTACACCTTC. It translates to CASRPGIAYGYTF.

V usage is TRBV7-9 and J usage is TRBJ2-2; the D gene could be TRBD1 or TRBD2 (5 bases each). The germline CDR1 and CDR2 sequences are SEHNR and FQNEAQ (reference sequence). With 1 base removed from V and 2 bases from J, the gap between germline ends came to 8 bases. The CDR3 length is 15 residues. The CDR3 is CASSLDGANTGELFF. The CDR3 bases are TGTGCCAGCAGCTTAGACGGGGCCAACACCGGGGAGCTGTTTTTT.

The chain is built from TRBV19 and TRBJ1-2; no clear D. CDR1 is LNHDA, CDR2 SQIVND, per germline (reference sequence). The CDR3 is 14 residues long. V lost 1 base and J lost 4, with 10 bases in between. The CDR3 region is CASSIGGPPYGYTF. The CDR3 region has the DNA TGTGCCAGTAGTATAGGTGGACCGCCCTATGGCTACACCTTC. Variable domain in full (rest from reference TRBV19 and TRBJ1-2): DGGITQSPKYLFRKEGQNVTLSCEQNLNHDAMYWYRQDPGQGLRLIYYSQIVNDFQKGDIAEGYSVSREKKESFPLTVTSAQKNPTAFYLCASSIGGPPYGYTFGSGTRLTVV.

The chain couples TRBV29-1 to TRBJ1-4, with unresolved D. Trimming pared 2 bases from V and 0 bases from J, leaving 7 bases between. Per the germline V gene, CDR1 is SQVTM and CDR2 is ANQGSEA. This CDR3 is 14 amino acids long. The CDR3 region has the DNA TGCAGCGTTGAAAGCAGCACAACTAATGAAAAACTGTTTTTT. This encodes CSVESSTTNEKLFF.

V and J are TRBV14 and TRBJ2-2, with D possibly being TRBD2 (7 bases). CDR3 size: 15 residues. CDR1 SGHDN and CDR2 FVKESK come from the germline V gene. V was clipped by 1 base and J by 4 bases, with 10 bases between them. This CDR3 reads CASSQAGGSTGELFF. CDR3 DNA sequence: TGTGCCAGCAGCCAAGCGGGGGGCAGCACCGGGGAGCTGTTTTTT. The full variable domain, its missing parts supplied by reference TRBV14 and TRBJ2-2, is EAGVTQFPSHSVIEKGQTVTLRCDPISGHDNLYWYRRVMGKEIKFLLHFVKESKQDESGMPNNRFLAERTGGTYSTLKVQPAELEDSGVYFCASSQAGGSTGELFFGEGSRLTVL.

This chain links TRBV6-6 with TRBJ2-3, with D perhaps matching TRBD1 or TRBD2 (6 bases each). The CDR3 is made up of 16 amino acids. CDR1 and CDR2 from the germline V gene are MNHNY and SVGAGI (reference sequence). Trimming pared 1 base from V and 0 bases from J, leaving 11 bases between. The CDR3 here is CASSYWGAGSTDTQYF. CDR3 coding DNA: TGTGCCAGCAGTTACTGGGGGGCAGGGAGCACAGATACGCAGTATTTT.

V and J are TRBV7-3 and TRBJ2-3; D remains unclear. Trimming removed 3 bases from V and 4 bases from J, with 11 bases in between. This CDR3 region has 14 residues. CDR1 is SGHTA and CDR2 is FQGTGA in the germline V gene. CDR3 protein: CASSFTGGADTQYF. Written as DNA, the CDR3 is TGTGCCAGCAGCTTTACCGGTGGGGCAGATACGCAGTATTTT.

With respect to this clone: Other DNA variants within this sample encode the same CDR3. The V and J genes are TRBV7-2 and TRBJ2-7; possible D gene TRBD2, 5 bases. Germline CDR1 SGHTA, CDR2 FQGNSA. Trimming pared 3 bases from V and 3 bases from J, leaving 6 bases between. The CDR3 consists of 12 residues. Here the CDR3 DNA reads TGTGCCAGCAGCTTGAGGGACTACGAGCAGTACTTC. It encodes CASSLRDYEQYF. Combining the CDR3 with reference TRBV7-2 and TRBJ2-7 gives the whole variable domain GAGVSQSPSNKVTEKGKDVELRCDPISGHTALYWYRQSLGQGLEFLIYFQGNSAPDKSGLPSDRFSAERTGGSVSTLTIQRTQQEDSAVYLCASSLRDYEQYFGPGTRLTVT.

The CDR3 region is CASSELQGGPQHF. The CDR3 bases are TGCGCCAGCAGTGAGCTACAGGGGGGGCCCCAGCATTTT. The chain carries TRBV10-2 and TRBJ1-5, with 8 bases matching TRBD1. The V segment lost 2 bases and the J segment 9 bases; nucleotides outside the gene matches: 3. CDR3 length: 13 residues. Germline lookup yields CDR1 WSHSY and CDR2 SAAADI.

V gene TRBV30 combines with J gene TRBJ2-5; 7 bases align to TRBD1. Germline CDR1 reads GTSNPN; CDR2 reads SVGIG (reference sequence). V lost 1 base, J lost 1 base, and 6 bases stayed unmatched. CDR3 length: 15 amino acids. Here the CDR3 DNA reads TGTGCCTGGAGTGGGGGGCAGGGGGTCCAAGAGACCCAGTACTTC. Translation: CAWSGGQGVQETQYF.

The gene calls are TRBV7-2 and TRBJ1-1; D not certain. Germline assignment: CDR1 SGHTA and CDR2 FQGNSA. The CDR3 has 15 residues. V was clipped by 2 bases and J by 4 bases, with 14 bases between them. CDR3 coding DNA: TGTGCCAGCAGCTTATTCAATCCGGCCTCCACTGAAGCTTTCTTT. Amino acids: CASSLFNPASTEAFF.

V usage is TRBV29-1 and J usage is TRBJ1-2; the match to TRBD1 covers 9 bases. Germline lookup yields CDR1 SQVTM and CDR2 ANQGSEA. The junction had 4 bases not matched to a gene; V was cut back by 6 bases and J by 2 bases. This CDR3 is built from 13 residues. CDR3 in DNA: TGCAGCGTATCGGACAGGGGCAACTATGGCTACACCTTC. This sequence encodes CSVSDRGNYGYTF.